The 14 T cell receptor beta chains below come from one sample, sequenced in a study of somatic mutations in cytotoxic T cells in rheumatoid arthritis. Profiled with immunoSEQ multiplex PCR; TCRdb holds only in-frame clones, not every one. This sample has about 15,000 clones, with about 80% found just once. The sequencing sample was made of CD8+ T cells sorted from blood. These receptors all stem from an adult with rheumatoid arthritis.

This rearrangement joins TRBV6-4 to TRBJ2-6; the D gene is possibly TRBD2 (6 bases). This CDR3 spans 14 amino acids. CDR1 is MRHNA and CDR2 is SNTAGT in the germline V gene. Trimming left V 11 bases short and J 4 bases short, with 15 bases between. The CDR3 loop reads CAPGGDLGANVLTF. The CDR3 coding sequence is TGTGCCCCCGGCGGGGACTTAGGGGCCAACGTCCTGACTTTC.

The chain has TRBV11-2 and TRBJ2-7, with D maybe TRBD1 (6 bases). Germline loops: CDR1 SGHAT, CDR2 FQNNGV. The CDR3 has 15 residues. Deletions cut 2 bases from V and 6 bases from J, with 17 bases between. DNA for the CDR3: TGTGCCAGCAGCTTATTGGACACAGGGAGTCTCGAGCAGTACTTC. This gives the protein CASSLLDTGSLEQYF. The variable domain in full, with the rest retrieved from reference TRBV11-2 and TRBJ2-7, is EAGVAQSPRYKIIEKRQSVAFWCNPISGHATLYWYQQILGQGPKLLIQFQNNGVVDDSQLPKDRFSAERLKGVDSTLKIQPAKLEDSAVYLCASSLLDTGSLEQYFGPGTRLTVT.

The genes are TRBV7-6 and TRBJ2-1; 12 nucleotides agree with TRBD2. This CDR3 comprises 15 residues. CDR1 is SGHVS, CDR2 FNYEAQ, per germline. J gave up 6 bases and V 5 bases, and 5 bases lay outside the gene matches. The chain's CDR3 is CASSPSGGAPNEQFF. The CDR3 region has the DNA TGTGCCAGCAGCCCTAGCGGGGGGGCCCCCAATGAGCAGTTCTTC. The complete variable domain, with remaining parts taken from reference TRBV7-6 and TRBJ2-1, reads GAGVSQSPRYKVTKRGQDVALRCDPISGHVSLYWYRQALGQGPEFLTYFNYEAQQDKSGLPNDRFSAERPEGSISTLTIQRTEQRDSAMYRCASSPSGGAPNEQFFGPGTRLTVL.

The chain is built from TRBV13 and TRBJ2-7; D is possibly TRBD1 (5 bases). Germline V CDR1 and CDR2: PRHDT, FYEKMQ (reference sequence). Trimming left V 0 bases short and J 3 bases short, with 6 bases between. This CDR3 has 13 residues. CDR3 in amino acids: CASSLGQDYEQYF. The CDR3 region has the DNA TGTGCCAGCAGCTTAGGACAGGACTACGAGCAGTACTTC.

The CDR3 reads CASSHTSGGINEQFF. The CDR3 nucleotides are TGTGCCAGCAGCCATACTAGCGGGGGAATAAATGAGCAGTTCTTC. The rearrangement joins TRBV4-2 to TRBJ2-1; 11 positions match TRBD2. Germline CDR1 is LGHNA and CDR2 is YNFKEQ. J was trimmed by 7 bases and V by 3 bases; bases with no gene match: 5. The CDR3 contains 15 residues.

The chain joins TRBV27 to TRBJ2-2, with D unresolved. CDR3 size: 14 residues. CDR1 and CDR2 (germline): MNHEY, SMNVEV (reference sequence). V was shortened by 3 bases and J by 5 bases, with 10 bases between the two germline ends. CDR3 nucleotides: TGTGCCAGCAGTTTCCTCGGTGGGACCGGGGAGCTGTTTTTT. It codes for CASSFLGGTGELFF.

This chain links TRBV19 with TRBJ1-1; 7 bases are shared with TRBD1. CDR1 is LNHDA and CDR2 is SQIVND in the germline V gene (reference sequence). The V segment lost 6 bases and the J segment 3 bases; nucleotides outside the gene matches: 4. CDR3 length equals 13 residues. The CDR3 sequence: CASSVTGYTEAFF. CDR3 coding DNA: TGTGCCAGTAGCGTGACAGGGTACACTGAAGCTTTCTTT.

The genes are TRBV7-6 and TRBJ2-7; 7 nucleotides match TRBD2. The V gene's germline CDR1 is SGHVS and CDR2 FNYEAQ. The junction had 1 base not matched to a gene; V was cut back by 1 base and J by 1 base. The CDR3 has 14 amino acids. The CDR3 DNA sequence: TGTGCCAGCAGCTTAGGGGAGGGGTCCTACGAGCAGTACTTC. Encoded protein: CASSLGEGSYEQYF.

The chain recombines TRBV14 with TRBJ2-4; maybe TRBD2 (5 bases). Germline loops: CDR1 SGHDN, CDR2 FVKESK. The length of the CDR3 is 14 residues. The ends were cut back, 4 bases at V and 9 bases at J, with 16 bases in the middle. CDR3 nucleotide sequence: TGTGCCAGCAGCCCGGGAACGTGGGTTGGCATTCAGTACTTC. Translated, it gives CASSPGTWVGIQYF.

This chain uses TRBV27 with TRBJ2-1; possibly TRBD2 for D (6 bases). CDR1 and CDR2 (germline): MNHEY, SMNVEV (reference sequence). The V and J ends lost 7 bases and 7 bases respectively, with 17 bases between them. The CDR3 runs 14 residues. CDR3 DNA: TGTGCCAGCACCGAGAGGAGGAGCGGGAATGAGCAGTTCTTC. It codes for CASTERRSGNEQFF.

The gene calls are TRBV7-9 and TRBJ2-7, with TRBD1 matching over 8 bases. V lost 1 base, J lost 4 bases, and 6 bases stayed unmatched. CDR3 length: 15 residues. Germline V gives CDR1 SEHNR, CDR2 FQNEAQ (reference sequence). The CDR3 bases are TGTGCCAGCAGCTTAGTACAGGGGGGATGGTACGAGCAGTACTTC. This encodes CASSLVQGGWYEQYF.

The chain carries TRBV4-1 and TRBJ2-1; 11 nucleotides align to TRBD1. V was clipped by 3 bases and J by 7 bases; unmatched bases: 8. This CDR3 has 16 residues. Germline V gives CDR1 MGHRA, CDR2 YSYEKL. CDR3 sequence (DNA): TGCGCCAGCAGCCATCCCGGGACAGGGGGTCAGAATGAGCAGTTCTTC. Protein product: CASSHPGTGGQNEQFF.

The chain combines TRBV19 with TRBJ1-1; D gene unclear. V dropped 6 bases and J dropped 5 bases, with 19 bases sitting between them. From germline, CDR1 is LNHDA and CDR2 SQIVND (reference sequence). This CDR3 is built from 15 residues. DNA for the CDR3: TGTGCCAGTAGGAACTACCGAAAGGCAACGACTGAAGCTTTCTTT. It encodes CASRNYRKATTEAFF.

The rearrangement uses TRBV7-9 and TRBJ1-1; D gene uncertain. V lost 5 bases and J 3 bases, leaving 19 bases between the germline ends. CDR3 length: 16 residues. CDR1 is SEHNR and CDR2 is FQNEAQ in the germline V gene (reference sequence). Here the CDR3 reads CASSTYPDLAYTEAFF. DNA of the CDR3: TGTGCCAGCAGCACATACCCGGACCTAGCTTACACTGAAGCTTTCTTT.